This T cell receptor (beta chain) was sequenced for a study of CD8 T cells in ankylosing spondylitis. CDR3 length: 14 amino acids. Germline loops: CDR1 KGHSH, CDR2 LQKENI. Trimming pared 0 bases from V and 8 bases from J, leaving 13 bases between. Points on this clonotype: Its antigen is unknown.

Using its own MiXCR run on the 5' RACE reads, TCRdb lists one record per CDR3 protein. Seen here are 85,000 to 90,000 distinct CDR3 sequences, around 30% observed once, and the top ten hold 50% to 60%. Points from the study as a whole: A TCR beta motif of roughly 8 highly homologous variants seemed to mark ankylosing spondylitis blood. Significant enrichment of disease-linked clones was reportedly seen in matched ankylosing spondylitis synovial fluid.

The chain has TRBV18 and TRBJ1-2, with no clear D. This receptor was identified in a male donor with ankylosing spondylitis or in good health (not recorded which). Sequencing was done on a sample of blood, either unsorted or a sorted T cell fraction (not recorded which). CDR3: CASSPPADPFGYTF. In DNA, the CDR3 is TGTGCCAGCTCACCACCGGCGGATCCTTTCGGCTACACCTTC.